This T cell receptor beta chain was identified during a study of T-cell memory formation after mild COVID-19 (dated by TCRdb to the early 2020s). Some background on the complete study: TCR sequence clusters from the two donors were largely donor specific. T-cell clones expanding and contracting after mild COVID-19 in a couple of donors were tracked by longitudinal TCRalpha and TCRbeta repertoire sequencing. The cohort was made up of two young adult volunteers, one female and one male, who were previously healthy. Study-level results and caveats: From day 15 to 85, contracting clones showed balanced CD4/CD8 phenotypes, whereas a second wave of clones that expanded from day 15 to 37 leaned towards CD4+. Contracting CD4+ clones were found mainly in CM and EM memory subsets, while CD8+ clones were enriched in EMRA. The second-wave clones that peaked on day 37 were not confirmed to be SARS-CoV-2 specific. Only a couple of mild cases were covered in the study, and larger cohorts including severe cases with pre-infection samples were considered necessary. Some responding clones were detected in pre-infection memory, which suggested that pre-existing cross-reactive memory T cells had joined the SARS-CoV-2 response.

The germline ends are 17 bases apart after V is trimmed by 5 bases and J by 4 bases. CDR1 and CDR2 are drawn from the germline V gene: SGHTA, FQGTGA. The CDR3 holds 15 amino acids from the cysteine to the phenylalanine. Of the read, only the CDR3 DNA is kept; its 45 bases are in frame from base 1. TCRdb names Illumina NovaSeq 6000 as the instrument used. TCRalpha and TCRbeta cDNA libraries were built by 5'RACE with constant-segment primers, adding sample barcodes and unique molecular identifiers. Trizol reagent was used to extract RNA from every sample. Amplification of the libraries took two PCR steps, and the second step added a second sample barcode plus Illumina TruSeq adapters. Sequencing of the libraries was done on an Illumina NovaSeq, producing 2 x 150 bp paired-end reads. Regarding the original processing steps: Reads were demultiplexed and collapsed into UMI-guided consensus sequences with migec v1.2.7. Using mixcr v2.1.11, UMI consensuses were aligned to TRA and TRB V and J templates and then assembled into clonotypes. Clonotypes were classified as expanded or contracted when called significant by both edgeR and NoisET, with noise models trained on biological replicates. For edgeR calls, the cutoffs were a false discovery rate-adjusted p below 0.01 and a log2 fold-change threshold of 1. PCA with hierarchical clustering of max-normalized trajectories of the 1000 most abundant clonotypes was used as exploratory dynamics analysis. Separately sequenced CD4+ and CD8+ repertoires were used to assign a CD4 or CD8 phenotype to each responding clone. In-frame beta chains were kept once TCRdb had trimmed the public reads at Q25 with fastp and called clones with MiXCR. Every CDR3 protein is listed once, alongside the most common genes and DNA of its rows. The V and J calls, along with clone size, are taken from TCRdb and not from the paper's own processing. This sample holds 350,000 to 450,000 distinct CDR3 sequences; 20% to 25% were observed only once. The ten largest clones capture 7.5% to 10% of the sample.

Ficoll-Paque density gradient centrifugation was the method used to isolate PBMCs. Of note for this clonotype: It lacks a known antigen. Base quality data are lacking; no much larger clone is found one base away.

The sequence was obtained from an adult woman who had mild COVID-19 (a few samples of this study predate the infection). The sample titles of this study are shuffled in the database, so cell type and time point are left out; the donor was told from shared clones. The receptor chain draws on TRBV7-3 and TRBJ1-2; the D gene is perhaps TRBD1, from 5 matching bases. The sequenced sample was PBMCs or a T cell subset sorted from them (not recorded which). The DNA is TGTGCCAGCAGCCCGGGGGGACCTTCCCGCTATGGCTACACCTTC. It encodes CASSPGGPSRYGYTF.